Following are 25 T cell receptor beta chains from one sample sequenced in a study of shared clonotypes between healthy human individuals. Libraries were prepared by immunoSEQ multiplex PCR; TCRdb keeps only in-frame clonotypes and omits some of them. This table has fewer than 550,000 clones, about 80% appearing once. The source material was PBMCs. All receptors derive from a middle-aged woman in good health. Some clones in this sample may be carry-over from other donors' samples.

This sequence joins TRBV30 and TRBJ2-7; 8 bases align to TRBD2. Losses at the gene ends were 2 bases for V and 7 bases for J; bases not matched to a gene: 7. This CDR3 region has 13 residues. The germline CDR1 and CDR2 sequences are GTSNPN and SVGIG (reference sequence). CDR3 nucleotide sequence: TGTGCCTGGAGTCGGGCGGGAGGAGTGGAGCAGTACTTC. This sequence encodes CAWSRAGGVEQYF.

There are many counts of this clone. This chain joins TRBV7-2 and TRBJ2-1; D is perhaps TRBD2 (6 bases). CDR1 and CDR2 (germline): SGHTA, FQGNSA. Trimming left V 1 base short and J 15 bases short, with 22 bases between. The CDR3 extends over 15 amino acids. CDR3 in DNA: TGTGCCAGCAGCTTAGGCCTGTTGGGTAGCGGCCTCGGGTTCTTC. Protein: CASSLGLLGSGLGFF.

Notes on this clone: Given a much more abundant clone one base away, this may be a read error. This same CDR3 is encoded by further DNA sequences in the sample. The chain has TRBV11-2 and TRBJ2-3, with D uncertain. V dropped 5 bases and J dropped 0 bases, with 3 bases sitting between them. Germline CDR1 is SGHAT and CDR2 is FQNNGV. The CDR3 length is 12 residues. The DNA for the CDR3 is TGTGCCAGCAGCCCCAGCACAGATACGCAGTATTTT. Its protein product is CASSPSTDTQYF.

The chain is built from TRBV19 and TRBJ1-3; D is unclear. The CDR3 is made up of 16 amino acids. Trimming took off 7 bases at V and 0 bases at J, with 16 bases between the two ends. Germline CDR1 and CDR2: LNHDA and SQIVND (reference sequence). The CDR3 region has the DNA TGTGCCAGTACCCTATTGGGAGAGAGCTCTGGAAACACCATATATTTT. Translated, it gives CASTLLGESSGNTIYF.

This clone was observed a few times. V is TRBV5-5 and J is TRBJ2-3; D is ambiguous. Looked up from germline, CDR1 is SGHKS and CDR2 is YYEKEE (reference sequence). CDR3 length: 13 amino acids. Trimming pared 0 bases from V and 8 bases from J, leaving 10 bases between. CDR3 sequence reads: CASSLGATGTQYF. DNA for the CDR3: TGTGCCAGCAGCTTGGGGGCCACCGGTACGCAGTATTTT.

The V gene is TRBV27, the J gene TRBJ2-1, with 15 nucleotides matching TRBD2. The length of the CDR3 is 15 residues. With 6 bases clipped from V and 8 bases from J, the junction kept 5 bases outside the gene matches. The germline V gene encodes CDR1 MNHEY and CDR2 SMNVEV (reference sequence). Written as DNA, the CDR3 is TGTGCCAGCAGACAAGGGACTAGCGGGAGGTATGAGCAGTTCTTC. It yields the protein CASRQGTSGRYEQFF.

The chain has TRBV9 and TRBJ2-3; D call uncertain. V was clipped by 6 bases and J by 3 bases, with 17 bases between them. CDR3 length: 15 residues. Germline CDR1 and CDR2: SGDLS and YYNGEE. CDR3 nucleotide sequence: TGTGCCAGCAACCCATGGCCAGGAGAAACAGATACGCAGTATTTT. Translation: CASNPWPGETDTQYF.

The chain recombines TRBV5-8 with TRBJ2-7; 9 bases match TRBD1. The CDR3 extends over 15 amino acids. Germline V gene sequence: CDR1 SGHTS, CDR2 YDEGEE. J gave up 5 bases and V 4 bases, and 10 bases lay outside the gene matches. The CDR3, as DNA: TGTGCCAGCAGCCAATACCGGGACAGGGACAACGAGCAGTACTTC. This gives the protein CASSQYRDRDNEQYF. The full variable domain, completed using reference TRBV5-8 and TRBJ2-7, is EAGVTQSPTHLIKTRGQQATLRCSPISGHTSVYWYQQALGLGLQFLLWYDEGEERNRGNFPPRFSGRQFPNYSSELNVNALELEDSALYLCASSQYRDRDNEQYFGPGTRLTVT.

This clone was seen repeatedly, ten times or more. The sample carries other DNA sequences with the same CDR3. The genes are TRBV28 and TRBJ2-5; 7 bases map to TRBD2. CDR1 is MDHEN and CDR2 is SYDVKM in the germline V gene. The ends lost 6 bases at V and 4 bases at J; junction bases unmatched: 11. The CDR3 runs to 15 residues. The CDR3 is CASSPPRGGLETQYF. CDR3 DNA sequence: TGTGCCAGCAGCCCCCCGAGGGGAGGGCTAGAGACCCAGTACTTC.

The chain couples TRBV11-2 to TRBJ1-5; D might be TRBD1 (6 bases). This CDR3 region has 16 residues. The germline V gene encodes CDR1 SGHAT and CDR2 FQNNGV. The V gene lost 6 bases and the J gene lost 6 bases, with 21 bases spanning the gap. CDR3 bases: TGTGCCAGCAGTTCCAGTGCCAGGGACATGGGTCAGCCCCAGCATTTT. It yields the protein CASSSSARDMGQPQHF.

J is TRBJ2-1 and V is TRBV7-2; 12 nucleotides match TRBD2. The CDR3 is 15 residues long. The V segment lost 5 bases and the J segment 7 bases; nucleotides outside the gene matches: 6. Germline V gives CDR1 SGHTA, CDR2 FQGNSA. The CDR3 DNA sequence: TGTGCCAGCAGCCGGACTAGCGGGAATAGGAATGAGCAGTTCTTC. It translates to CASSRTSGNRNEQFF.

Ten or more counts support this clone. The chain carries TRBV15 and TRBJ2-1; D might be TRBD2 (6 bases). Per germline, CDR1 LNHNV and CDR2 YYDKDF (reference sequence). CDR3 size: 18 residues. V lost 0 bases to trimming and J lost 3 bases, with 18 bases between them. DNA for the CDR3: TGTGCCACCAGCAGAGAACTGGTTTTCGGGACTGGCTACAATGAGCAGTTCTTC. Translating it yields CATSRELVFGTGYNEQFF.

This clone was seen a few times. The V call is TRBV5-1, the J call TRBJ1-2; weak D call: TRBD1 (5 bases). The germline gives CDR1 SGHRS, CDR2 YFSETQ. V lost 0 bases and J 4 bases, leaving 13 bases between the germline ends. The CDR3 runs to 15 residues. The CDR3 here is CASSLAPDSPYGYTF. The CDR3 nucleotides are TGCGCCAGCAGCTTGGCCCCTGACAGTCCCTATGGCTACACCTTC.

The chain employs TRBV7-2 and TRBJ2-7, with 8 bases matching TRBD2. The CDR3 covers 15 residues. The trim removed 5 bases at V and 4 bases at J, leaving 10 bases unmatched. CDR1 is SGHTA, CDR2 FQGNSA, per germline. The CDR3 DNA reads TGTGCCAGCAGCCAGACGGCGGGAGGACAATACGAGCAGTACTTC. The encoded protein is CASSQTAGGQYEQYF.

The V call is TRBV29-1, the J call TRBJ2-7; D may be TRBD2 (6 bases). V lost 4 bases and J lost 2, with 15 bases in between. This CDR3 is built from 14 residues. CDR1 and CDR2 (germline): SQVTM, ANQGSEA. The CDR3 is CSVAGGSRTYEQYF. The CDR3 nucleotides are TGCAGCGTTGCCGGGGGTAGTAGAACCTACGAGCAGTACTTC.

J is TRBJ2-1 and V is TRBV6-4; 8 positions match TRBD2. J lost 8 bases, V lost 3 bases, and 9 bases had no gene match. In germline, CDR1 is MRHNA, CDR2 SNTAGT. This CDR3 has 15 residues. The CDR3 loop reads CASSEQAGDFHEQFF. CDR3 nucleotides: TGTGCCAGCAGTGAACAAGCGGGAGATTTCCATGAGCAGTTCTTC.

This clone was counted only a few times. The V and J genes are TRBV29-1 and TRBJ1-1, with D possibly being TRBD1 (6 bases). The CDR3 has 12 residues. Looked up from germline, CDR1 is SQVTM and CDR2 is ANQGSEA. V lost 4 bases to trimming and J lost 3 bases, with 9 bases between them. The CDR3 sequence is CSVVAGDTEAFF. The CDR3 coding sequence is TGCAGCGTTGTCGCAGGGGACACTGAAGCTTTCTTT.

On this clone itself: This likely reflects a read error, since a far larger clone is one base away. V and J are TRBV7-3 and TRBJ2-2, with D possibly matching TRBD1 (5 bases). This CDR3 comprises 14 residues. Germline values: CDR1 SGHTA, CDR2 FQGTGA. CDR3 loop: CTSSLSGRSGELFF. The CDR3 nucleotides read TGTACCAGCAGCTTATCAGGGCGGTCCGGGGAGCTGTTTTTT.

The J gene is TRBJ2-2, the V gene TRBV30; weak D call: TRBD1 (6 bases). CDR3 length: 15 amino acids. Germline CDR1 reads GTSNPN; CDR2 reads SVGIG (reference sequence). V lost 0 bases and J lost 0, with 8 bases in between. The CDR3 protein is CAWSVGAPNTGELFF. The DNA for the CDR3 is TGTGCCTGGAGTGTGGGGGCCCCGAACACCGGGGAGCTGTTTTTT.

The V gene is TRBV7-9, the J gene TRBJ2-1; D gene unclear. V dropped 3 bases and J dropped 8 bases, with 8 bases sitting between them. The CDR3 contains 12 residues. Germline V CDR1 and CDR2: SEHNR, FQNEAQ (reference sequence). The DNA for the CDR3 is TGTGCCAGCAGCTTCGGCGAGTATGAGCAGTTCTTC. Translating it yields CASSFGEYEQFF.

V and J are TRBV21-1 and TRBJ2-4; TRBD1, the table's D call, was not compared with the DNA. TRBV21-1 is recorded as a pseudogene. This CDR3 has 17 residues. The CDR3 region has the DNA TGTGCCAGCAGCAAAGCCTCACGGTACAGGGTCAAAAACATTCAGTACTTC. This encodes CASSKASRYRVKNIQYF.

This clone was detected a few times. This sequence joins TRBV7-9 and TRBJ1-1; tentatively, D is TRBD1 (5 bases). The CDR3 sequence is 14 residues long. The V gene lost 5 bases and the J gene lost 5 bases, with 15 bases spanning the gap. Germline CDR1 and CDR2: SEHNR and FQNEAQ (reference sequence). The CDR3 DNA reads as TGTGCCAGCAGCGGGCAGGGAAAAGGAACTGAAGCTTTCTTT. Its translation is CASSGQGKGTEAFF. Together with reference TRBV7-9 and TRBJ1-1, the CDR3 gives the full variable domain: DTGVSQNPRHKITKRGQNVTFRCDPISEHNRLYWYRQTLGQGPEFLTYFQNEAQLEKSRLLSDRFSAERPKGSFSTLEIQRTEQGDSAMYLCASSGQGKGTEAFFGQGTRLTVV.

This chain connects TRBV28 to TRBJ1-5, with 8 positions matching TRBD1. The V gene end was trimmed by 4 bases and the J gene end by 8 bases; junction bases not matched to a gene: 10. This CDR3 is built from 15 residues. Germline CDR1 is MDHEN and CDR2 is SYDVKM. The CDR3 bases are TGTGCCAGCAGTTCTCGGACAGGGAACGCGGAGCCCCAGCATTTT. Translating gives CASSSRTGNAEPQHF.

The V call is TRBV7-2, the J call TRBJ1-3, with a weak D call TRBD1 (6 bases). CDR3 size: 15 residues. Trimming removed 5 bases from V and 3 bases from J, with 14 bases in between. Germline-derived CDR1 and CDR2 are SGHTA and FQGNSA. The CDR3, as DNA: TGTGCCAGCAGCGCTTCCAGGGGATTTGGAAACACCATATATTTT. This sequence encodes CASSASRGFGNTIYF.

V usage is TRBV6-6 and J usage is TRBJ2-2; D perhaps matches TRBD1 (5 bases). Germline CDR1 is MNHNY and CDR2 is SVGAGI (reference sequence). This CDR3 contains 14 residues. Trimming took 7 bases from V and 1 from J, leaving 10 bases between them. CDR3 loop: CASTLDRNTGELFF. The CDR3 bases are TGTGCCAGCACCTTAGACAGGAACACCGGGGAGCTGTTTTTT.